These 5 T cell receptor beta chains were sequenced from one sample in a study of blood T cell repertoires in COVID-19. The method was immunoSEQ multiplex PCR; TCRdb's version includes in-frame clones alone and lacks a portion of them. The sample includes tens of thousands of clones, roughly 86% of them seen just once. The sequenced sample consisted of peripheral blood. The source is a man older than 75 with active COVID-19.

The J gene is TRBJ2-7, the V gene TRBV10-2; 10 bases are shared with TRBD1. Germline V gene lookup returns CDR1 WSHSY and CDR2 SAAADI. The CDR3 covers 14 residues. Losses at the gene ends were 5 bases for V and 6 bases for J; bases not matched to a gene: 7. CDR3 nucleotides: TGCGCCAGCAGTCGGGACAGGGGATACAGCGAGCAGTACTTC. Its protein product is CASSRDRGYSEQYF.

CDR3 DNA sequence: TGTGCCAGCTCACCGACCGGGTCTGACCTAAACGAGCAGTACTTC. Protein: CASSPTGSDLNEQYF. This chain connects TRBV18 to TRBJ2-7; D unresolved. V was pared by 3 bases and J by 5 bases, with 17 bases between. The CDR3 is made up of 15 amino acids. Per the germline V gene, CDR1 is KGHSH and CDR2 is LQKENI.

This chain links TRBV19 with TRBJ2-1, with 13 positions matching TRBD2. The CDR3 is 17 amino acids. Per germline, CDR1 LNHDA and CDR2 SQIVND (reference sequence). Losses at the gene ends were 2 bases for V and 9 bases for J; bases not matched to a gene: 10. The CDR3, as DNA: TGTGCCAGTAGTATACGAACTAGCGGGAGGGCCCCTCGTGAGCAGTTCTTC. It is translated as CASSIRTSGRAPREQFF.

The chain couples TRBV10-3 to TRBJ2-7, with 7 bases lining up with TRBD2. The germline gives CDR1 ENHRY, CDR2 SYGVKD. The CDR3 is 17 residues long. Trimming removed 4 bases from V and 0 bases from J; junction bases left unmatched: 12. CDR3 protein: CAISVTSDLTSSYEQYF. The CDR3, as DNA: TGTGCCATCAGTGTCACTAGCGATCTAACTAGCTCCTACGAGCAGTACTTC.

The CDR3 here is CASSVYLNEQFF. CDR3 nucleotide sequence: TGTGCCAGCAGTGTTTATTTAAATGAGCAGTTCTTC. This sequence joins TRBV2 and TRBJ2-1; D ambiguous. With 4 bases removed from V and 7 bases from J, the gap between germline ends came to 8 bases. CDR3 size: 12 residues. Germline values: CDR1 SNHLY, CDR2 FYNNEI.